This T cell receptor beta chain was retrieved from a study of regulatory T cells in long-lasting Graves disease. Overall study context: Over 5 years on antithyroid drugs plus positive TSH receptor antibodies marked Graves' disease as persistent.

V was clipped by 5 bases and J by 3 bases, with 11 bases between them. The CDR3 spans 13 residues. The germline V gene has CDR1 MNHNS and CDR2 SASEGT. Sample time point: persistent/refractory GD, antithyroid drugs over 5 years with positive TRAb. The TCR library was made from RNA that had been extracted from PBMCs in TRIzol. To make TCR beta libraries, researchers used iRepertoire HTBI primers and Arm-PCR of CDR3 regions. Original processing notes: Analysis of the samples identified 50 to 65 TRBV and 14 TRBJ segments. TCRdb itself ran the multiplex PCR reads through MiXCR, one entry per CDR3 protein. TCRdb assigned the V and J calls; the authors' analysis was not used. The data show about 460,000 distinct CDR3 sequences, approximately 23% seen once. This clonotype was detected many times.

The receptor was isolated from a female donor with Graves disease. The input for sequencing was peripheral blood mononuclear cells (PBMCs), taken when the disease was refractory, from a patient treated with antithyroid drugs. V and J are TRBV6-1 and TRBJ2-7; no clear D. The CDR3 coding sequence is TGTGCCAGCAGTAAACTAAACAGCTACGAGCAGTACTTC. This sequence encodes CASSKLNSYEQYF.